These 10 T cell receptor beta chains originate from one sample sequenced in a study of blood T cell repertoires in COVID-19. The data were produced by immunoSEQ multiplex PCR, yet TCRdb's version contains in-frame clones alone and is incomplete. In the table there are approximately 140,000 clones, roughly 80% of which are singletons. The sample taken for sequencing was peripheral blood. Every receptor here comes from a human donor with acute or convalescent COVID-19. The donor label of this sample is uncertain.

This clone showed up just once. The chain carries TRBV4-1 and TRBJ2-3; 7 positions match TRBD2. The CDR3 contains 18 residues. Germline lookup yields CDR1 MGHRA and CDR2 YSYEKL. The ends lost 0 bases at V and 2 bases at J; junction bases unmatched: 11. DNA for the CDR3: TGCGCCAGCAGCCAAGATGCTCTAGGGACTAAGTACACAGATACGCAGTATTTT. Translating gives CASSQDALGTKYTDTQYF.

J is TRBJ2-5 and V is TRBV30; the match to TRBD1 covers 10 bases. The CDR3 loop spans 15 amino acids. J lost 5 bases, V lost 5 bases, and 11 bases had no gene match. The germline CDR1 and CDR2 sequences are GTSNPN and SVGIG (reference sequence). Here the CDR3 DNA reads TGTGCCTGGGGCCCAACGACAGGGGGCAGGGAGACCCAGTACTTC. Translating it yields CAWGPTTGGRETQYF.

This CDR3 is CASSAAGGYEQYV. DNA of the CDR3: TGTGCCAGCAGTGCTGCCGGGGGTTACGAGCAGTACGTC. This chain links TRBV11-2 with TRBJ2-7; weak D call: TRBD2 (6 bases). The CDR3 covers 13 residues. Trimming shortened V by 6 bases and J by 4 bases, and 13 bases separated the two germline ends. Germline values: CDR1 SGHAT, CDR2 FQNNGV.

This clone occurred a few times. The gene calls are TRBV24-1 and TRBJ2-1, with D possibly TRBD1 on 6 matching bases. Germline V gives CDR1 KGHDR, CDR2 SFDVKD. V gave up 2 bases and J gave up 5 bases, with 15 bases separating them. This CDR3 comprises 16 residues. Here the CDR3 DNA reads TGTGCCACCAGTGATTCTTTTCGGGACAACCACAATGAGCAGTTCTTC. It encodes CATSDSFRDNHNEQFF.

This chain joins TRBV10-1 and TRBJ2-1; a possible D gene is TRBD1 (5 bases). Germline CDR1 reads WNHNN; CDR2 reads SYGVQD (reference sequence). The CDR3 is 13 amino acids. V was trimmed by 0 bases and J by 7 bases, leaving 7 bases between them. The CDR3 loop reads CASSESGRNEQFF. DNA of the CDR3: TGCGCCAGCAGTGAGTCGGGGCGAAATGAGCAGTTCTTC.

This clone was counted a single time. The V and J genes are TRBV2 and TRBJ1-5; D unresolved. CDR1 and CDR2 (germline): SNHLY, FYNNEI. There are 14 residues in the CDR3. Trimming removed 4 bases at V and 5 bases at J, with 12 bases between. This CDR3 reads CASSGLGPYQPQHF. CDR3 bases: TGTGCCAGCAGTGGTTTGGGCCCCTATCAGCCCCAGCATTTT.

The rearrangement uses TRBV12-3 or TRBV12-4 and TRBJ1-1, with D maybe TRBD1 (5 bases). The ends were cut back, 3 bases at V and 12 bases at J, with 11 bases in the middle. The CDR3 is made up of 11 amino acids. The CDR3 coding sequence is TGTGCCAGCAGTTTGGGGGGACCAACTTTCTTT. Amino acids: CASSLGGPTFF.

This sequence joins TRBV19 and TRBJ2-2; the D gene is possibly TRBD1 (5 bases). Germline CDR1 is LNHDA and CDR2 is SQIVND (reference sequence). The V and J ends lost 8 bases and 1 base respectively, with 14 bases between them. CDR3 length: 15 residues. CDR3 protein: CASGKGARNTGELFF. In nucleotides, the CDR3 is TGTGCCAGTGGCAAAGGGGCGAGGAACACCGGGGAGCTGTTTTTT.

The J gene is TRBJ1-2, the V gene TRBV7-2; 12 bases map to TRBD1. J gave up 7 bases and V 4 bases, and 4 bases lay outside the gene matches. The germline V gene encodes CDR1 SGHTA and CDR2 FQGNSA. This CDR3 spans 14 amino acids. CDR3 region: CASSSGQGAGGYTF. The DNA for the CDR3 is TGTGCCAGCAGCTCGGGACAGGGGGCTGGTGGCTACACCTTC.

CDR3 nucleotide sequence: TGTGCCAGCAGCTCGGGACAGTATGGCTACACCTTC. It codes for CASSSGQYGYTF. V is TRBV7-9 and J is TRBJ1-2, with TRBD1 matching 7 bases. Germline CDR1 reads SEHNR; CDR2 reads FQNEAQ (reference sequence). The V segment lost 4 bases and the J segment 5 bases; nucleotides outside the gene matches: 1. This CDR3 has 12 amino acids.